Below are 20 T cell receptor beta chains sequenced from a single sample in a study of regulatory T cells in long-lasting Graves disease. This sample's time point: newly diagnosed GD, antithyroid drugs for less than 3 months. From RNA extracted from PBMCs, the TCR library was made. Construction of TCR beta libraries relied on iRepertoire HTBI primers and on Arm-PCR targeting CDR3 regions. TCRdb re-derived calls from the multiplex PCR reads in MiXCR, one entry per CDR3 protein. The data show hundreds of thousands of distinct CDR3 sequences, more than 15% seen once. Sequences were derived from peripheral blood mononuclear cells (PBMCs), sampled at new diagnosis, from a patient treated with antithyroid drugs. The receptor source for this set is a female donor with Graves disease.

This clonotype was seen repeatedly, ten times or more. The chain employs TRBV18 and TRBJ2-1; D may be TRBD2 (6 bases). V gave up 3 bases and J gave up 6 bases, with 9 bases separating them. Germline CDR1 is KGHSH and CDR2 is LQKENI. The CDR3 runs 13 residues. CDR3: CASSPRGFNEQFF. The DNA of the CDR3 is TGTGCCAGCTCACCGCGGGGATTCAATGAGCAGTTCTTC.

This clonotype has at least ten counts. The chain links TRBV2 to TRBJ2-3; perhaps TRBD2 as D (5 bases). With 10 bases removed from V and 4 bases from J, the gap between germline ends came to 15 bases. Germline CDR1 reads SNHLY; CDR2 reads FYNNEI. The CDR3 length is 13 residues. The CDR3 loop reads CATRLRLSDTQYF. CDR3 DNA: TGTGCCACCCGACTAAGACTATCAGATACGCAGTATTTT. The complete variable domain, with remaining parts taken from reference TRBV2 and TRBJ2-3, reads EPEVTQTPSHQVTQMGQEVILRCVPISNHLYFYWYRQILGQKVEFLVSFYNNEISEKSEIFDDQFSVERPDGSNFTLKIRSTKLEDSAMYFCATRLRLSDTQYFGPGTRLTVL.

This clonotype was found many times. This chain's CDR3 is CASSFSLADREGQPQHF. The CDR3 region has the DNA TGTGCCAGCAGTTTCTCTCTCGCGGACAGGGAAGGTCAGCCCCAGCATTTT. The gene calls are TRBV12-3 or TRBV12-4 and TRBJ1-5; TRBD1 matches at 8 bases. The CDR3 totals 17 residues. V lost 3 bases, J lost 6 bases, and 13 bases stayed unmatched.

This clonotype occurred once. One end of the junction is discordant with germline, which a read error may explain. The chain uses TRBV5-4 and TRBJ2-3; no clear D gene. Germline V gene lookup returns CDR1 SGHNT and CDR2 YYREEE (reference sequence). The CDR3 runs to 13 residues. CDR3 in amino acids: CASSYGSTDTQCF. In DNA form, the CDR3 reads TGTGCCAGCAGCTACGGGTCCACAGATACTCAGTGTTTT.

This clonotype was detected many times. This sequence joins TRBV30 and TRBJ2-3, with TRBD2 identical over 7 bases. V gave up 5 bases and J gave up 1 base; unmatched junction bases: 3. CDR1 is GTSNPN, CDR2 SVGIG, per germline (reference sequence). This CDR3 has 13 residues. The CDR3 reads CAWELAGTDTQYF. CDR3 sequence (DNA): TGTGCCTGGGAGCTAGCGGGCACAGATACGCAGTATTTT.

This clonotype was observed many times. The chain is built from TRBV30 and TRBJ1-1; tentative D call: TRBD1 (5 bases). Germline V gives CDR1 GTSNPN, CDR2 SVGIG (reference sequence). CDR3 length equals 13 residues. Trimming took off 4 bases at V and 1 base at J, with 10 bases between the two ends. The CDR3 reads CAWNRQQNTEAFF. DNA for the CDR3: TGTGCCTGGAATCGACAGCAGAACACTGAAGCTTTCTTT.

This clonotype was detected a few times. It may be a read error: a sequence one base away is much more abundant. The gene calls are TRBV30 and TRBJ1-5; D might be TRBD1 (6 bases). The CDR3 is made up of 11 amino acids. The germline V gene encodes CDR1 GTSNPN and CDR2 SVGIG (reference sequence). The CDR3 DNA sequence: TGTGACTCAGCAGGGGATCAGCCCCAGCATTTT. Encoded protein: CDSAGDQPQHF.

This clonotype is a singleton in its sample. This rearrangement joins TRBV11-2 to TRBJ2-1, with 9 bases lining up with TRBD2. From germline, CDR1 is SGHAT and CDR2 FQNNGV. The CDR3 covers 15 residues. V dropped 5 bases and J dropped 6; count of bases not matched to a gene: 8. In DNA form, the CDR3 reads TGTGCCAGCAGCGTATCTAGCGGGAACTTCAATGAGCAGTTCTTC. This encodes CASSVSSGNFNEQFF.

The table lists this clonotype with many counts. The chain has TRBV12-3 or TRBV12-4 and TRBJ2-2; D is tentatively TRBD1 or TRBD2 (5 bases each). The CDR3 length is 14 residues. Deletions cut 6 bases from V and 9 bases from J, with 17 bases between. The chain's CDR3 is CASSFPTGPRELFF. The CDR3 bases are TGTGCCAGCAGCTTTCCTACGGGACCCCGGGAGCTGTTTTTT.

Ten or more counts support this clonotype. The V call is TRBV12-3 or TRBV12-4, the J call TRBJ2-2, with D unresolved. This CDR3 contains 17 residues. Trimming pared 0 bases from V and 0 bases from J, leaving 11 bases between. CDR3 in DNA: TGTGCCAGCAGTTTAGCTGTCAGGTTCGCGAACACCGGGGAGCTGTTTTTT. It encodes CASSLAVRFANTGELFF.

Concerning this clonotype: A read error may explain this, as a much larger clone is one base away. The chain has TRBV6-1 and TRBJ2-1; 12 bases agree with TRBD2. Germline CDR1 is MNHNS and CDR2 is SASEGT. CDR3 length: 15 residues. Unmatched junction bases numbered 7, after V lost 8 bases and J lost 5 bases. CDR3 nucleotide sequence: TGTGCCAGCGGACAGGGACTAGCGGGCCACAATGAGCAGTTCTTC. It encodes CASGQGLAGHNEQFF.

This chain's CDR3 is CATPSEAPEQYF. Here the CDR3 DNA reads TGTGCCACCCCTTCCGAAGCGCCCGAGCAGTACTTC. This rearrangement joins TRBV24-1 to TRBJ2-7; D is unclear. Germline V lookup: CDR1 KGHDR, CDR2 SFDVKD. V lost 9 bases and J 6 bases, leaving 14 bases between the germline ends. This CDR3 spans 12 amino acids.

This clonotype has a count of ten or more. V gene TRBV12-3 or TRBV12-4 combines with J gene TRBJ1-4; tentatively, D is TRBD1 (5 bases). Trimming stripped 0 bases from V and 5 bases from J, with 13 bases between. This CDR3 contains 16 residues. CDR3 sequence reads: CASSLAHGGVNEKLFF. The CDR3 coding sequence is TGTGCCAGCAGTTTAGCGCACGGGGGGGTAAATGAAAAACTGTTTTTT.

Only a few counts were recorded for this clonotype. The chain uses TRBV7-3 and TRBJ2-2; D gene unclear. CDR3 length: 12 residues. The V end was cut by 1 base, the J end by 7 bases, with 4 bases between. CDR1 SGHTA and CDR2 FQGTGA come from the germline V gene. Here the CDR3 reads CASSLMNGELFF. CDR3 DNA sequence: TGTGCCAGCAGCTTAATGAACGGGGAGCTGTTTTTT.

About this clonotype: With a far larger clone one base away, a read error is the likely cause. V and J are TRBV6-2 or TRBV6-3 and TRBJ1-4; D call uncertain. This CDR3 contains 14 residues. V was shortened by 6 bases and J by 6 bases, with 14 bases between the two germline ends. Germline CDR1 is MNHEY and CDR2 is SVGEGT. CDR3 DNA sequence: TGTGCCAGCAGACTTCAGGAGGCGGATGAAAAACTGTTTTTT. It yields the protein CASRLQEADEKLFF.

This clonotype was detected many times. The V gene is TRBV14, the J gene TRBJ2-4; D not certain. Trimming removed 6 bases from V and 1 base from J, with 7 bases in between. The CDR3 consists of 13 residues. CDR1 is SGHDN and CDR2 is FVKESK in the germline V gene. The CDR3, as DNA: TGTGCCAGCAGTCCCCGCGCCAAAAACATTCAGTACTTC. Its protein product is CASSPRAKNIQYF.

This clonotype was counted many times. The gene calls are TRBV7-6 and TRBJ2-5, with TRBD1 as a possible D gene (6 bases). The CDR3 runs to 14 residues. CDR1 SGHVS and CDR2 FNYEAQ come from the germline V gene. V lost 5 bases and J 2 bases, leaving 12 bases between the germline ends. DNA for the CDR3: TGTGCCAGCAGCCCGACAGGAGAACAAGAGACCCAGTACTTC. The encoded protein is CASSPTGEQETQYF.

This clonotype appeared many times. V and J are TRBV6-1 and TRBJ2-7; 7 bases fit TRBD2. The V segment lost 2 bases and the J segment 4 bases; nucleotides outside the gene matches: 17. The length of the CDR3 is 18 residues. Germline CDR1 MNHNS, CDR2 SASEGT. The DNA of the CDR3 is TGTGCCAGCAGTGAAAGGACAAAATTCTTAGCGGGTGATTACGAGCAGTACTTC. Translation: CASSERTKFLAGDYEQYF.

This clonotype came up a few times. This chain uses TRBV20-1 with TRBJ1-2; no firm D call. This CDR3 comprises 11 residues. Germline V gene sequence: CDR1 DFQATT, CDR2 SNEGSKA (reference sequence). V was clipped by 4 bases and J by 7 bases, with 10 bases between them. In DNA form, the CDR3 reads TGCAGTGCTACTAGGAGCCCTGGCTACACCTTC. It translates to CSATRSPGYTF.

This clonotype was observed a few times. The chain is built from TRBV19 and TRBJ1-3; D remains unclear. This CDR3 is 15 amino acids long. Trimming took off 3 bases at V and 2 bases at J, with 11 bases between the two ends. Germline values: CDR1 LNHDA, CDR2 SQIVND (reference sequence). CDR3 sequence: CASSIKGVPGNTIYF. The CDR3 bases are TGTGCCAGTAGTATTAAAGGAGTCCCTGGAAACACCATATATTTT.